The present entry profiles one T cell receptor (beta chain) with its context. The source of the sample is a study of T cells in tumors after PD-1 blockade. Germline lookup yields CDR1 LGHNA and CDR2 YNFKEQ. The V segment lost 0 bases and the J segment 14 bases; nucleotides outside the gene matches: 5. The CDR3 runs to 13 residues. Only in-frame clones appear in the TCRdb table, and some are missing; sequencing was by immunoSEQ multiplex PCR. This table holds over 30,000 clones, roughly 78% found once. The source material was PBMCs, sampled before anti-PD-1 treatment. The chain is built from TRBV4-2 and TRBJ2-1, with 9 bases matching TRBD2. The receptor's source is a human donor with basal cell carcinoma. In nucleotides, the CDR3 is TGTGCCAGCAGCCAAGACAGCGGGAGGAGTAAGTTCTTC. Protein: CASSQDSGRSKFF.